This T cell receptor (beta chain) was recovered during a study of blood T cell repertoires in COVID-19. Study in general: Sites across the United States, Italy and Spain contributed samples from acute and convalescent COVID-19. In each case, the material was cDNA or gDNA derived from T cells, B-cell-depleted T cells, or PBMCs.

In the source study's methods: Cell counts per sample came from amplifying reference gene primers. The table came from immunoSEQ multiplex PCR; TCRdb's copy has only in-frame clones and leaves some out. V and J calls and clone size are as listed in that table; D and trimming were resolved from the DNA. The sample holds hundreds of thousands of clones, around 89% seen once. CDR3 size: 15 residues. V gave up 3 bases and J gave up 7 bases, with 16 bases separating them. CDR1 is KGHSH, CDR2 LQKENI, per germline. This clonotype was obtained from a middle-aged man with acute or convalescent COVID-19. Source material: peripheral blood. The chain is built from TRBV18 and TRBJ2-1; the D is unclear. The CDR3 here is CASSPTRISGNEQFF. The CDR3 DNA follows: TGTGCCAGCTCACCTACCAGGATCAGTGGTAATGAGCAGTTCTTC.